This entry is about one T cell receptor beta chain. Its antigen is as yet unknown. Primers for the PCR totalled 60 Vbeta and 13 Jbeta. Sequencing used immunoSEQ multiplex PCR; TCRdb keeps in-frame clones, though not all of them. Of 160,000 or so clones listed, approximately 85% were seen once; the top ten hold about 10%. This record belongs to a study of cytomegalovirus exposure and HLA in healthy donors. Points from the study as a whole: A later analysis showed HLA-associated TCR beta chains outstripping equally common others in clonal expansion. Compared with the roughly 700-donor mean, an Asian-associated ancestry cluster reportedly had fewer N-insertions, according to a later analysis.

V was pared by 5 bases and J by 4 bases, with 11 bases between. This CDR3 comprises 13 residues. Germline V lookup: CDR1 SGHNT, CDR2 YENEEA. V and J are TRBV11-3 and TRBJ1-1, with D perhaps matching TRBD1 (5 bases). The sequenced sample consisted of PBMCs. The TCR originated in a middle-aged man in good health and CMV-seropositive. DNA for the CDR3: TGTGCCAGCAGCATCGGGGGGGGCACTGAAGCTTTCTTT. Encoded protein: CASSIGGGTEAFF.